This is a list of T cell receptor beta chains from one sample in a study of human T cells and chemical hapten exposure. TCRdb ran MiXCR on the RACE reads and lists one entry per CDR3 protein. The sample has 85,000 to 100,000 distinct CDR3 sequences; over 10% are singletons. The sequences come from whole blood, collected in connection with sensitization to the hapten diphenylcyclopropenone (DPC). The receptors come from a woman between 40 and 55 years old with alopecia areata. Some clones in this sample may be carry-over from other donors' samples. The CDR3 runs from the conserved cysteine through the conserved F or W. A D gene is named only where the DNA matches it firmly. Rows give clone size only sometimes, using once, few, many, or a class for an expanded clone.

TRBJ1-1,few,TRBV7-9,NA,TGTGCCAGCAGCTTAGAAGGAGTCGCCGGGGACACTGAAGCTTTCTTT,CASSLEGVAGDTEAFF
TRBJ2-5,few,TRBV13,NA,TGTGCCAGCAGCCGAGGGAGGCTTATGCGTAACCAGTACTTC,CASSRGRLMRNQYF
TRBJ2-7,NA,TRBV6-1,NA,TGTGCCAGCAGTGAGGTCAGGTACGAGCAGTACTTC,CASSEVRYEQYF
TRBJ2-1,once,TRBV4-2,NA,TGTGCCAGCAGCCAAGATCCTACTCGGGGGCCACTCTACAATGAGCAGTTCTTC,CASSQDPTRGPLYNEQFF
TRBJ2-2,few,TRBV28,NA,TGTGCCAGCAGTTTTAGACAGGAAAACACCGGGGAGCTGTTTTTT,CASSFRQENTGELFF
TRBJ2-7,NA,TRBV15,NA,TGTGCCACCAGCTCGAATTTTCCGGGACGGGGGTCCTACGAGCAGTACTTC,CATSSNFPGRGSYEQYF
TRBJ2-5,many,TRBV29-1,NA,TGCAGCGGGGGACAAGAGACCCAGTACTTC,CSGGQETQYF
TRBJ2-3,NA,TRBV5-5,NA,TGTGCCAGCAGCTTGGGGGCGGACTATCTCACAGATACGCAGTATTTT,CASSLGADYLTDTQYF
TRBJ1-2,NA,TRBV30,NA,TGTGCCTGGAGTGTACGGCCCCTCCTTGGCTACACCTTC,CAWSVRPLLGYTF
TRBJ2-7,many,TRBV18,TRBD1,TGTGCCAGCTCAGCGGACAGGGACGAGCAGTACTTC,CASSADRDEQYF
TRBJ1-2,few,TRBV6-5,TRBD1,TGTGCCAGCAAAAAACAGGGGGCGGGTTATGGCTACACCTTC,CASKKQGAGYGYTF
TRBJ2-7,NA,TRBV28,TRBD2,TGTGCCAGCAGTTCAATAAGCGGGATGCGGTACGAGCAGTACTTC,CASSSISGMRYEQYF
TRBJ2-1,many,TRBV6-2/TRBV6-3,TRBD2,TGTGCCAGCAGCCCAGCGGGATTGACCAATGAGCAGTTCTTC,CASSPAGLTNEQFF
TRBJ2-7,many,TRBV2,TRBD2,TGTGCCAGCAGTGAAAACCCCAGCGGGAGGTACGAGCAGTACTTC,CASSENPSGRYEQYF
TRBJ2-3,once,TRBV29-1,TRBD2,TGCAGCGCTGGGGGGACTATCACAGATACGCAGTATTTT,CSAGGTITDTQYF
TRBJ2-4,NA,TRBV5-1,NA,TGCGCCAGCAGCCCTCAACTAGCCAAAAACATTCAGTACTTC,CASSPQLAKNIQYF
TRBJ2-1,few,TRBV11-2,NA,TGTGCCAGCAGCTTAGACAGGGGTACGGATGAGCAGTTCTTC,CASSLDRGTDEQFF
TRBJ1-2,few,TRBV2,TRBD1,TGTGCCAGCTTATGGGACAGAAAATATGGCTACACCTTC,CASLWDRKYGYTF
TRBJ2-5,NA,TRBV6-5,TRBD2,TGTGCCAGCAGCCCCGGACTAGCGGGACCGGAGACCCAGTACTTC,CASSPGLAGPETQYF
TRBJ2-3,few,TRBV12-3/TRBV12-4,TRBD1,TGTGCCAGCAGGTCCCGGGACAGGGCCAAAACAGATACGCAGTATTTT,CASRSRDRAKTDTQYF
TRBJ2-2,few,TRBV4-2,TRBD2,TGTGCCAGCAGCCAAGACCTGACTAGCGGGAAGGTCGGGGAGCTGTTTTTT,CASSQDLTSGKVGELFF
TRBJ2-7,few,TRBV11-2,NA,TGTGCCAGCAGCTACCGCGGATCCGTTAATCCCCACGAGCAGTACTTC,CASSYRGSVNPHEQYF
TRBJ1-1,many,TRBV7-3,NA,TGTGCCAGCAGCTTAAATGGGGTTGCGAACACTGAAGCTTTCTTT,CASSLNGVANTEAFF
TRBJ1-5,NA,TRBV5-1,NA,TGCGCCAGCAGCCCCGAGGGGGGGCATCAGCCCCAGCATTTT,CASSPEGGHQPQHF
TRBJ1-2,NA,TRBV7-8,NA,TGTGCCAGCAGCTTAGAGCCCAATAACTATGGCTACACCTTC,CASSLEPNNYGYTF
TRBJ2-3,NA,TRBV14,NA,TGTGCCAGCAGCCAAGAGTCTAGCGAGTTCACAGATACGCAGTATTTT,CASSQESSEFTDTQYF
TRBJ2-4,NA,TRBV19,NA,TGTGCCAGTAGTATGAGGAGGGACATTCAGTACTTC,CASSMRRDIQYF
TRBJ2-2,few,TRBV12-3/TRBV12-4,NA,TGTGCCAGCAGTAGGGGTGCCGGGGAGCTGTTTTTT,CASSRGAGELFF
TRBJ1-6,few,TRBV6-5,NA,TGTGCCAGCAGTCAGACCGCTAGCTCCTATAATTCACCCCTCCACTTT,CASSQTASSYNSPLHF
TRBJ2-7,many,TRBV20-1,NA,TGCAGCCCTAGCCCGGACAGAGTCTACGAGCAGTACTTC,CSPSPDRVYEQYF
TRBJ1-5,NA,TRBV4-1,NA,TGCGCCAGCAGCCAGGTGGGACTGAGCAATCAGCCCCAGCATTTT,CASSQVGLSNQPQHF
TRBJ1-4,few,TRBV12-3/TRBV12-4,NA,TGTGCCAGCAGTTTAGAGGGATCTGGCGAAAAACTGTTTTTT,CASSLEGSGEKLFF
TRBJ2-3,NA,TRBV11-2,TRBD2,TGTGCCAGCAGCATGGGACTAGCGGGAGCAGATACGCAGTATTTT,CASSMGLAGADTQYF
TRBJ2-7,few,TRBV6-1,NA,TGTGCCAGCACCCGGGCCGTAACCTCCTACGAGCAGTACTTC,CASTRAVTSYEQYF
TRBJ2-2,few,TRBV6-5,TRBD2,TGTGCCAGCAGCAAAGGGACTAGCGGGACGGCCACCGGGGAGCTGTTTTTT,CASSKGTSGTATGELFF
TRBJ2-7,NA,TRBV11-2,TRBD2,TGTGCCAGCAGCCCCAGGGGGTTAGCGGGAGGTAACGAGCAGTACTTC,CASSPRGLAGGNEQYF